This is a list of T cell receptor beta chains from one sample in a study of T cell responses to AZD1222 COVID-19 vaccine. Produced via immunoSEQ multiplex PCR; TCRdb's table is partial and in-frame only. This table holds roughly 200,000 clones, around 88% found once. The source was peripheral blood, collected on day 0 of AZD1222 vaccination. These receptors were obtained from an adult in good health. CDR3s include the opening cysteine and the closing phenylalanine or tryptophan. Each record gives: V gene, J gene, clone size, D gene, CDR3 DNA, CDR3 protein. D genes are given only for firm matches. Expanded clones are given a class, and other clones once, few, many or no size at all.

>TRBV3-1/TRBV3-2|TRBJ2-3|.|.
TGTGCCAGCAGCCAAACCCTTAGCACAGATACGCAGTATTTT
CASSQTLSTDTQYF
>TRBV6-5|TRBJ1-2|.|TRBD1
TGTGCCAGCAGAGCACCCGACAGGGGTGGCTACACCTTC
CASRAPDRGGYTF
>TRBV2|TRBJ1-4|.|.
TGTGCCAGCAGGATAGACAGAGGAACTAATGAAAAACTGTTTTTT
CASRIDRGTNEKLFF
>TRBV10-3|TRBJ2-7|.|TRBD1
TGTGCCATCAGGAACCGGGACAGGACTGACGAGCAGTACTTC
CAIRNRDRTDEQYF
>TRBV5-5|TRBJ2-7|.|TRBD2
TGTGCCAGCAGCATGCTAGGAGCGGGGGAGCAGTACTTC
CASSMLGAGEQYF
>TRBV6-5|TRBJ1-2|.|.
TGTGCCACTCCTAGAGGTTACATCGTTTATGGCTACACCTTC
CATPRGYIVYGYTF
>TRBV6-5|TRBJ2-7|.|TRBD1
TGTGCCAGCAGCCTGGACAGGTCCCCGGGATACGAGCAGTACTTC
CASSLDRSPGYEQYF
>TRBV29-1|TRBJ1-1|.|.
TGCAGCGTCGACACTCCGACCCACAGGGCCGAAGCTTTCTTT
CSVDTPTHRAEAFF
>TRBV18|TRBJ2-2|.|.
TGTGCCAGCTCACAACTACCACAGTGGGGGGACACCGGGGAGCTGTTTTTT
CASSQLPQWGDTGELFF
>TRBV11-2|TRBJ1-1|.|.
TGTGCCAGCAGCTTAGAAGCGAACACTGAAGCTTTCTTT
CASSLEANTEAFF
>TRBV2|TRBJ2-7|.|.
TGTGCCACCGGCGGCGGGGTTACCTACGAGCAGTACTTC
CATGGGVTYEQYF
>TRBV6-6|TRBJ1-4|.|TRBD1
TGTGCCAGCAGTTATAGGGACAGGGTCGAAAAACTGTTTTTT
CASSYRDRVEKLFF
>TRBV4-1|TRBJ1-3|.|.
TGCGCCAGCAGCCAAGGGAGACAGTCCTCTGGAAACACCATATATTTT
CASSQGRQSSGNTIYF
>TRBV20-1|TRBJ2-5|.|.
TGCAGTGAGGCGACACAAGAGACCCAGTACTTC
CSEATQETQYF
>TRBV30|TRBJ1-3|.|.
TGTGCCTGGAGTGCCGGCTCTGGAAACACCATATATTTT
CAWSAGSGNTIYF
>TRBV28|TRBJ1-6|.|.
TGTGCCAGCAGCCCCTCCGGGCAGGGTTCACCCCTCCACTTT
CASSPSGQGSPLHF
>TRBV3-1/TRBV3-2|TRBJ2-3|.|.
TGTGCCAGCAGCCGCTGGAGCACTAGCACAGATACGCAGTATTTT
CASSRWSTSTDTQYF
>TRBV12-3/TRBV12-4|TRBJ2-2|.|TRBD2
TGTGCCAGCAGGACTAGCGGCACCGGGGAGCTGTTTTTT
CASRTSGTGELFF
>TRBV5-5|TRBJ1-2|.|TRBD1
TGTGCCAGCAGCTTGGACAGGGGGTACTATGGCTACACCTTC
CASSLDRGYYGYTF
>TRBV5-8|TRBJ2-1|.|.
TGTGCCAGCAGCTTGGGGGCCGATGAGCAGTTCTTC
CASSLGADEQFF
>TRBV5-4|TRBJ2-7|.|.
TGTGCCAGCAGCTCCCCGGACACTCCCCCTCGGGCCCAAACCTCCTACGAGCAGTACTTC
CASSSPDTPPRAQTSYEQYF
>TRBV11-1|TRBJ2-7|.|.
TGTGCCAGCAGCTTACGAGGCAGGGACTACGAGCAGTACTTC
CASSLRGRDYEQYF
>TRBV7-2|TRBJ1-5|once|TRBD1
TGTGCCAGCAGCTTAGGGGACAGGGAGGTAGGGCCCCAGCATTTT
CASSLGDREVGPQHF
>TRBV27|TRBJ2-2|few|TRBD2
TGTGCCAGCAGCCCAACTAGCGGGGGGTTCGCGAACACCGGGGAGCTGTTTTTT
CASSPTSGGFANTGELFF
>TRBV7-3|TRBJ2-3|.|.
TGTGCCAGCAGCTTAACGCCAAGCACAGATACGCAGTATTTT
CASSLTPSTDTQYF
>TRBV19|TRBJ1-6|.|.
TGTGCCAGTCTACAGGGAAGTAAAGCCTCCTATAATTCACCCCTCCACTTT
CASLQGSKASYNSPLHF
>TRBV7-8|TRBJ1-5|.|.
TGTGCCAGCAGCCTTTCTGCGCTCGGTCATCAGCCCCAGCATTTT
CASSLSALGHQPQHF
>TRBV19|TRBJ1-2|once|.
TGTGCCGTTGAAGGTGTCTATGGCTACACCTTC
CAVEGVYGYTF
>TRBV3-1/TRBV3-2|TRBJ1-2|.|TRBD1
TGTGCCAGCAGCCAAGATACCACGTCATACAGGGGTCCGGCATATGGCTACACCTTC
CASSQDTTSYRGPAYGYTF
>TRBV18|TRBJ1-1|.|.
TGTGCCAGCTCACCACCCTACCCGGGGAACACTGAAGCTTTCTTT
CASSPPYPGNTEAFF
>TRBV4-2|TRBJ2-5|few|TRBD2
TGTGCCCGCACTTGGGGGGGCGGGGGGCCGGCATGGGAGACCCAGTACTTC
CARTWGGGGPAWETQYF
>TRBV19|TRBJ2-7|.|.
TGTGCCAGTAGTATATCTCCTTACCGGGCCTCCAGCCACGAGCAGTACTTC
CASSISPYRASSHEQYF
>TRBV21-1|TRBJ1-2|.|.
TGTGCCAGCAGCAAAGACCTTCGGGGGGGCTATGGCTACACCTTC
CASSKDLRGGYGYTF
>TRBV4-1|TRBJ2-2|.|.
TGCGCCAGCAGCCAACTGGTAGTGACCGGGGAGCTGTTTTTT
CASSQLVVTGELFF
>TRBV5-6|TRBJ2-1|.|TRBD2
TGTGCCAGCAGCTTTACTAGCGGCGATGAGCAGTTCTTC
CASSFTSGDEQFF
>TRBV7-6|TRBJ1-6|.|.
TGTGCCAGCAGCCAATCGGGGGATTCACCCCTCCACTTT
CASSQSGDSPLHF
>TRBV23-1|TRBJ2-7|.|.
TGCGCCAGCAGTCAATCGCCCCTCAGACTACTGAATTCCTACGAGCAGTACTTC
CASSQSPLRLLNSYEQYF
>TRBV18|TRBJ1-2|.|.
TGTGCCAGCTCACCACCGGTAGTTAACTATGGCTACACCTTC
CASSPPVVNYGYTF